This TCR beta chain originates from a study of read filtering for tumor transcriptome and immune sequencing. Across the study: Among patients, 17 were male and more than 11 female, aged about 47 to 85 (mean approximately 62).

There are a few counts of this clonotype. Its antigen is as yet unknown. One end of the junction fails to match germline, which may point to a read error. The library was built from about 400 ng RNA with molecular barcoded adaptors for alpha/delta and beta/gamma chains. A single record per CDR3 protein comes from TCRdb applying MiXCR to the reads. In the table there are 120,000 or so distinct CDR3 sequences, approximately 13% of which are singletons. Study findings and constraints: Single-read clonotypes: roughly 81% of IR-seq clonotypes (around 3.6% of reads), more than 70% of RNA-seq clonotypes (roughly 49% of reads).

The TCR was taken from a donor at least 40 years old with multiple myeloma. The material sequenced was a population of CD138-negative cells sorted from bone marrow.

Here the CDR3 DNA reads TGTGCCAGCAGCTTATCAGCGGTGGGGGCCGGGGAGCTGTCTTTT. It codes for CASSLSAVGAGELSF. V usage is TRBV7-3 and J usage is TRBJ2-2; perhaps TRBD1 as D (6 bases). The CDR3 totals 15 residues. Germline loops: CDR1 SGHTA, CDR2 FQGTGA.